Listed here are 2 T cell receptor beta chains from one sample, sequenced in a study of long-term antiretroviral therapy in people with HIV. Running of the v3.0 immunoSEQ assay took place at survey level. Here immunoSEQ multiplex PCR was the method, and the copy in TCRdb shows in-frame clones only, minus some. The table has approximately 20,000 clones, about 80% seen once; the top ten hold about 10%. Material: unsorted PBMCs, obtained 0.2 years after starting antiretroviral therapy. These receptors were taken from a woman in her thirties or forties with HIV.

This chain connects TRBV5-1 to TRBJ1-3; a possible D gene is TRBD1 (5 bases). Per germline, CDR1 SGHRS and CDR2 YFSETQ. This CDR3 contains 16 residues. V lost 4 bases, J lost 0 bases, and 14 bases lay in between. The CDR3 nucleotides are TGCGCCAGCAGCCCGACAAGACAGAGCTCTGGAAACACCATATATTTT. Its translation: CASSPTRQSSGNTIYF. The complete variable domain, with remaining parts taken from reference TRBV5-1 and TRBJ1-3, reads KAGVTQTPRYLIKTRGQQVTLSCSPISGHRSVSWYQQTPGQGLQFLFEYFSETQRNKGNFPGRFSGRQFSNSRSEMNVSTLELGDSALYLCASSPTRQSSGNTIYFGEGSWLTVV.

CDR3 amino acids: CASSEEGSGFSYNEQFF. The CDR3 bases are TGTGCCAGCAGTGAAGAGGGATCGGGGTTCTCCTACAATGAGCAGTTCTTC. The rearrangement joins TRBV6-1 to TRBJ2-1; perhaps TRBD2 as D (5 bases). V was clipped by 1 base and J by 0 bases, with 13 bases between them. This CDR3 is built from 17 residues. The V gene's germline CDR1 is MNHNS and CDR2 SASEGT.